Detailed here is one TCR beta chain. Its antigen is not known. The data stem from a study of lymphopenia after photon versus proton radiotherapy. Study-level points and caveats: Larger post-nadir TCR diversity loss correlated inversely with survival in deceased patients. Proton therapy kept repertoires fairly stable, unlike photons, which gained effector/memory cells. After lymphocyte nadir, photon-treated repertoires showed oligoclonal expansion, especially CD8+ Temra. Authors raise, but do not show, better survival with proton therapy.

The CDR3 is made up of 12 amino acids. Germline V gives CDR1 SGHTA, CDR2 FQGNSA. Trimming took 5 bases from V and 0 from J, leaving 2 bases between them. Measured with immunoSEQ multiplex PCR; TCRdb has only the in-frame clones, and not every one. The sample includes 25,000 to 35,000 clones, about 86% seen only once; the top ten take around 47%. The sequence was obtained from a woman aged 60-75 years with cholangiocarcinoma. Some clones in this sample may be carry-over from other donors' samples. V and J are TRBV7-2 and TRBJ1-5, with D unresolved. The sample here was peripheral blood, taken from a patient treated with proton-based radiotherapy. CDR3 residues: CASSHSNQPQHF. CDR3 DNA sequence: TGTGCCAGCAGCCATAGCAATCAGCCCCAGCATTTT.